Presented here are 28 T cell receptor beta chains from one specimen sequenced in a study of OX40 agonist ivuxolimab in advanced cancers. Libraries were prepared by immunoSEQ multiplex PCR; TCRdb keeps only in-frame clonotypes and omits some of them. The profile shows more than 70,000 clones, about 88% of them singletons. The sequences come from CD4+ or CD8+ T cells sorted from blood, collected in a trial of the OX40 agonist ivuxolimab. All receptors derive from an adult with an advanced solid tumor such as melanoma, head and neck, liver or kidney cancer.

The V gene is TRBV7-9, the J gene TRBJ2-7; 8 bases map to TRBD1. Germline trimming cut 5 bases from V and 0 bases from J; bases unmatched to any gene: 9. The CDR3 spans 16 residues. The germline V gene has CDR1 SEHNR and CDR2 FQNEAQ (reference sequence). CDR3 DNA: TGTGCCAGCAGCGGTTTTTACAGGGGGGCCTCCTACGAGCAGTACTTC. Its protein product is CASSGFYRGASYEQYF. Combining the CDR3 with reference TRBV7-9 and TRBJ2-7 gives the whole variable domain DTGVSQNPRHKITKRGQNVTFRCDPISEHNRLYWYRQTLGQGPEFLTYFQNEAQLEKSRLLSDRFSAERPKGSFSTLEIQRTEQGDSAMYLCASSGFYRGASYEQYFGPGTRLTVT.

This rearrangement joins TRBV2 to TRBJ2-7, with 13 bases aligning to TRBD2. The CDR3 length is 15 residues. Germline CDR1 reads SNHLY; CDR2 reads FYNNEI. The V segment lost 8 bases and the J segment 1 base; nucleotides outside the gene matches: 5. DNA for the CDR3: TGTGCCAGCCATCGGGGACTAGCGGGGTCCTACGAGCAGTACTTC. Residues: CASHRGLAGSYEQYF.

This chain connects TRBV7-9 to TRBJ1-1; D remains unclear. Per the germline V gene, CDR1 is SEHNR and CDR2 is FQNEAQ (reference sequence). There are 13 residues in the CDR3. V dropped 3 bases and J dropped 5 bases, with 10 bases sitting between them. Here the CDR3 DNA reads TGTGCCAGCAGCTTTATCGGAGAAACTGAAGCTTTCTTT. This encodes CASSFIGETEAFF.

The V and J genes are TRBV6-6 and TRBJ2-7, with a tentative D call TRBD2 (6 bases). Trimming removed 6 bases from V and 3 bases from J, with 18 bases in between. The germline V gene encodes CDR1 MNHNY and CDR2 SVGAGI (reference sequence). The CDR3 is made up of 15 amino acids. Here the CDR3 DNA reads TGTGCCAGCAGCCGGGAGTCAGGGCTTCGCTACGAGCAGTACTTC. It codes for CASSRESGLRYEQYF.

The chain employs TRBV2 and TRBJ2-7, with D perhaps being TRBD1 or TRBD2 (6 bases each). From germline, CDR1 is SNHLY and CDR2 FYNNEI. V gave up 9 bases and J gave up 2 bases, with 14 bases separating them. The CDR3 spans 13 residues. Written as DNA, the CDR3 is TGTGCCAGTCTCAGAGGGGGGACCTACGAGCAGTACTTC. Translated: CASLRGGTYEQYF. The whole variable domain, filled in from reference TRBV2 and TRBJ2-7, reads EPEVTQTPSHQVTQMGQEVILRCVPISNHLYFYWYRQILGQKVEFLVSFYNNEISEKSEIFDDQFSVERPDGSNFTLKIRSTKLEDSAMYFCASLRGGTYEQYFGPGTRLTVT.

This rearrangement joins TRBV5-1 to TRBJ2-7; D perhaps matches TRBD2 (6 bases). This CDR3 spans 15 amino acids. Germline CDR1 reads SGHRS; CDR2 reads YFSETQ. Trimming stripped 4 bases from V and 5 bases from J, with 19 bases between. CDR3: CASSPYQGGPDEQYF. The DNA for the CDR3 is TGCGCCAGCAGCCCCTACCAAGGAGGGCCAGACGAGCAGTACTTC.

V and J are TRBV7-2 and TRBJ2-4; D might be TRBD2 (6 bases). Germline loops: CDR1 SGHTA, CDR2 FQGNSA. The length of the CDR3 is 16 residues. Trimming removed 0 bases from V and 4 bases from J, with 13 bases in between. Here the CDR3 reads CASSLALGGLKNIQYF. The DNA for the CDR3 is TGTGCCAGCAGCTTAGCGCTGGGAGGTCTAAAAAACATTCAGTACTTC.

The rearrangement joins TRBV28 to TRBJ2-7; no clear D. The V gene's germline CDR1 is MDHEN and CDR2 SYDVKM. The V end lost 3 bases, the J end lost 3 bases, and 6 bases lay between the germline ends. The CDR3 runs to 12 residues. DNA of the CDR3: TGTGCCAGCAGTTTGCAATACTACGAGCAGTACTTC. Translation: CASSLQYYEQYF.

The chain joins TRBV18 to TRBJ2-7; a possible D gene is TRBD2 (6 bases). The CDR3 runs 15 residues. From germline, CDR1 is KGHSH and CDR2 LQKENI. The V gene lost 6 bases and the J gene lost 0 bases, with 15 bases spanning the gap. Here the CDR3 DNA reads TGTGCCAGCTCCCCTGGGGAGGTTGTCTCCTACGAGCAGTACTTC. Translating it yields CASSPGEVVSYEQYF.

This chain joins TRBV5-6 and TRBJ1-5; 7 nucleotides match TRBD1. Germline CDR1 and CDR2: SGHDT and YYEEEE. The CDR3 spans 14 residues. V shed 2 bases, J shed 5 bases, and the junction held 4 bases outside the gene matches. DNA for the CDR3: TGTGCCAGCAGCTTTTCACAGGGGTATCAGCCCCAGCATTTT. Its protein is CASSFSQGYQPQHF.

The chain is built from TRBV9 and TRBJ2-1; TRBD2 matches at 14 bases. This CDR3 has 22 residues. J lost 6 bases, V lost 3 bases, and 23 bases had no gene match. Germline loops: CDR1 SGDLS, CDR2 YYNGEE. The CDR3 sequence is CASSANPFEGTSGRLPFNEQFF. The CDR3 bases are TGTGCCAGCAGCGCCAACCCTTTTGAAGGGACTAGCGGGAGACTTCCCTTCAATGAGCAGTTCTTC.

In DNA form, the CDR3 reads TGTGCCAGCAGCGCCTCGGGGGGCGGTGAAAAACTGTTTTTT. Its protein is CASSASGGGEKLFF. The chain employs TRBV7-9 and TRBJ1-4; D may be TRBD1 (6 bases). In germline, CDR1 is SEHNR, CDR2 FQNEAQ (reference sequence). The CDR3 contains 14 residues. Trimming took 5 bases from V and 7 from J, leaving 14 bases between them.

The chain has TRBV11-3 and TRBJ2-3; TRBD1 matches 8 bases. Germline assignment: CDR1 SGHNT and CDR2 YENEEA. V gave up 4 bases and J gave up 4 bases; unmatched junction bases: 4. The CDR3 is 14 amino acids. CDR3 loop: CASSSNRGADTQYF. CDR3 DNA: TGTGCCAGCAGCTCCAACAGGGGGGCAGATACGCAGTATTTT.

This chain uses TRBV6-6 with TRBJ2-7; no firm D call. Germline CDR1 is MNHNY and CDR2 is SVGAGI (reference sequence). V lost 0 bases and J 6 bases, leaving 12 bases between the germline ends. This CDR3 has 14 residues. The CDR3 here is CASSYSGKTIEQYF. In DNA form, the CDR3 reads TGTGCCAGCAGTTACTCGGGCAAGACAATCGAGCAGTACTTC.

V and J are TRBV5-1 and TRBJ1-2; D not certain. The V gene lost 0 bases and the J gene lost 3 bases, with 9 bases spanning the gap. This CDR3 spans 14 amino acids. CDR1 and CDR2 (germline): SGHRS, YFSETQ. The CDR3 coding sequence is TGCGCCAGCAGCTTGGGACTATCAGACTATGGCTACACCTTC. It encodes CASSLGLSDYGYTF.

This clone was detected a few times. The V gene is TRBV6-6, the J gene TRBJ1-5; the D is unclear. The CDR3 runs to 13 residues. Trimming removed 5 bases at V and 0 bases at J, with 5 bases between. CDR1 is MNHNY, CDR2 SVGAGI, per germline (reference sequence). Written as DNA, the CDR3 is TGTGCCAGCAGTGCTTATAGCAATCAGCCCCAGCATTTT. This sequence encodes CASSAYSNQPQHF.

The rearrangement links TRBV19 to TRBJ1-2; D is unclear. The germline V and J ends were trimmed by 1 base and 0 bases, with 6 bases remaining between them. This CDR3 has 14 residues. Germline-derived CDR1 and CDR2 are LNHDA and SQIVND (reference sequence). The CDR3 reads CASSIGGTNYGYTF. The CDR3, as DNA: TGTGCCAGTAGTATAGGCGGAACTAACTATGGCTACACCTTC.

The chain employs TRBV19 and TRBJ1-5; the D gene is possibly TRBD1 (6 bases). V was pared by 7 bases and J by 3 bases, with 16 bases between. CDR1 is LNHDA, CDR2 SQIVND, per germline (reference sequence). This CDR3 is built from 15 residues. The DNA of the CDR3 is TGTGCCAGTACCGGGAAGCGGGGGCCCAATCAGCCCCAGCATTTT. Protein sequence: CASTGKRGPNQPQHF.

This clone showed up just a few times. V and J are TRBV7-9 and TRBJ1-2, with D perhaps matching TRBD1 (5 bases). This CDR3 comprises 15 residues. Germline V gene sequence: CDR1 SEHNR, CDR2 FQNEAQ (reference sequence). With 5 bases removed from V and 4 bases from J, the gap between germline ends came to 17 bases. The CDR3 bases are TGTGCCAGCAGCCCTCCCACAGGCTTCGGCTATGGCTACACCTTC. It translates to CASSPPTGFGYGYTF.

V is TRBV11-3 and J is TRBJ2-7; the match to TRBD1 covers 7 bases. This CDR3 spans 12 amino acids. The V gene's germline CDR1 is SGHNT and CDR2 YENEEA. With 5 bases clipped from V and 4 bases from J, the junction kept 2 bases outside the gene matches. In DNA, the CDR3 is TGTGCCAGCAGCCAGACAGGGTACGAGCAGTACTTC. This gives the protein CASSQTGYEQYF.

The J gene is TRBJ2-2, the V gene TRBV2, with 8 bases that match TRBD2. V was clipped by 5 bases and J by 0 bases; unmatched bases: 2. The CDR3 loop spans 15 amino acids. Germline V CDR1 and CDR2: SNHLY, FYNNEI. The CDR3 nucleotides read TGTGCCAGCAGTTCGACTAGCGCGAACACCGGGGAGCTGTTTTTT. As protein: CASSSTSANTGELFF.

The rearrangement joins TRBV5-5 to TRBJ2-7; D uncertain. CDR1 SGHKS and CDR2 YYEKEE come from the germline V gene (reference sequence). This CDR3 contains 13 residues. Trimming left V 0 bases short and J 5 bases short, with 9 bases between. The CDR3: CASSLASHHEQYF. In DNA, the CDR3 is TGTGCCAGCAGCTTGGCCTCTCACCACGAGCAGTACTTC. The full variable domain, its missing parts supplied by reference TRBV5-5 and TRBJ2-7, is DAGVTQSPTHLIKTRGQQVTLRCSPISGHKSVSWYQQVLGQGPQFIFQYYEKEERGRGNFPDRFSARQFPNYSSELNVNALLLGDSALYLCASSLASHHEQYFGPGTRLTVT.

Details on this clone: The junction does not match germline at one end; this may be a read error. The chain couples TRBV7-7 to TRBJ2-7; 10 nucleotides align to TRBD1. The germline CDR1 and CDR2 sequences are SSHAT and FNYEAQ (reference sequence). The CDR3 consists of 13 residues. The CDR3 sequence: CASSFGTGDEQYF. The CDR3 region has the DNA TGTGCTAGCAGTTTTGGGACAGGGGACGAGCAGTACTTC.

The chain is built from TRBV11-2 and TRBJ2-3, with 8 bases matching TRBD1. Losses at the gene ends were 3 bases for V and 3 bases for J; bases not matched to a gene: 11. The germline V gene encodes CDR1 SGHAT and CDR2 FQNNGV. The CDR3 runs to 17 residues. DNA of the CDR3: TGTGCCAGCAGCTTTAACCGCAGGGGGCGCCGGACAGATACGCAGTATTTT. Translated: CASSFNRRGRRTDTQYF.

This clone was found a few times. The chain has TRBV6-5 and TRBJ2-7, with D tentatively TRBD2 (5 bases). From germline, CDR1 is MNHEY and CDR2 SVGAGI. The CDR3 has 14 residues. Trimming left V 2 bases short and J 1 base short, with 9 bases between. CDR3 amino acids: CASSYGGVSYEQYF. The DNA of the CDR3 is TGTGCCAGCAGTTACGGAGGTGTGTCCTACGAGCAGTACTTC.

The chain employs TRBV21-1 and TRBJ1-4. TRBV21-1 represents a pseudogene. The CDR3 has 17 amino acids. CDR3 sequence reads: CASSKVHRGSTNEKLFF. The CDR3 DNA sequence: TGTGCCAGCAGCAAAGTCCACCGGGGATCAACTAATGAAAAACTGTTTTTT.

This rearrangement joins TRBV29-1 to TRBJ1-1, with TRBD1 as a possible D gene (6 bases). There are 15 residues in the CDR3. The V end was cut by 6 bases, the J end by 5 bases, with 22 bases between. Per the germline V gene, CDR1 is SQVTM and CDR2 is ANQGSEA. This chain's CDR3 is CSVRRGGRIETEAFF. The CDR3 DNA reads TGCAGCGTACGCCGGGGGGGGCGTATTGAGACTGAAGCTTTCTTT.

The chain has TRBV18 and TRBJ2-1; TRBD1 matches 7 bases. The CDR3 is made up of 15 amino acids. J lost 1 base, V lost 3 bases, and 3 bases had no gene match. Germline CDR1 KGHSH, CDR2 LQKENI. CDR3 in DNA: TGTGCCAGCTCACCGAGCAGGGGGTCCTACAATGAGCAGTTCTTC. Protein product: CASSPSRGSYNEQFF. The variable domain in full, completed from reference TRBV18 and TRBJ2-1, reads NAGVMQNPRHLVRRRGQEARLRCSPMKGHSHVYWYRQLPEEGLKFMVYLQKENIIDESGMPKERFSAEFPKEGPSILRIQQVVRGDSAAYFCASSPSRGSYNEQFFGPGTRLTVL.